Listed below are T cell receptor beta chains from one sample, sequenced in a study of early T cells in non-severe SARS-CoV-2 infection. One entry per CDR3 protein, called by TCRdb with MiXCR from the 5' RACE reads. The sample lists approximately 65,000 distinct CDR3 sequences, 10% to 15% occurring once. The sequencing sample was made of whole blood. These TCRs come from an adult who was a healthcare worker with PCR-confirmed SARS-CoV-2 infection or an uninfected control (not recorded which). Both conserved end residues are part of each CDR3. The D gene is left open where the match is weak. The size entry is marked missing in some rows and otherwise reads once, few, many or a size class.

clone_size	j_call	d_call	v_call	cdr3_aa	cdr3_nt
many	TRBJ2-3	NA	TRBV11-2	CASSLGGSDTQYF	TGTGCCAGCAGCTTAGGTGGTTCAGATACGCAGTATTTT
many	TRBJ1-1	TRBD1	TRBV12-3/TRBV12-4	CASSHRTGGTEAFF	TGTGCCAGCAGTCACCGGACAGGGGGGACTGAAGCTTTCTTT
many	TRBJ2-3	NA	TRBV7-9	CASSTARGSTDTQYF	TGTGCCAGCAGCACAGCGCGGGGAAGCACAGATACGCAGTATTTT
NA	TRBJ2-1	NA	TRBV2	CASSEGGLEQFF	TGTGCCAGCAGTGAAGGGGGTCTTGAGCAGTTCTTC
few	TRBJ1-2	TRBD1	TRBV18	CASSPPGQPGNYGYTF	TGTGCCAGCTCACCACCGGGACAGCCTGGGAACTATGGCTACACCTTC
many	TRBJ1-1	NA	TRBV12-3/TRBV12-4	CASSLQQHTEAFF	TGTGCCAGCAGTTTACAACAGCACACTGAAGCTTTCTTT
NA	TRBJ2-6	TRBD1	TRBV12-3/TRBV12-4	CASSPDRFSGANVLTF	TGTGCCAGCAGTCCGGACAGGTTCTCTGGGGCCAACGTCCTGACTTTC
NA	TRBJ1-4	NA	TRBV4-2	CASSQNHRGATNEKLFF	TGTGCCAGCAGCCAAAATCATCGGGGTGCAACTAATGAAAAACTGTTTTTT
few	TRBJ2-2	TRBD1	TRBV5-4	CASSPGRTGGTGELFF	TGTGCCAGCAGCCCGGGGAGAACAGGGGGCACCGGGGAGCTGTTTTTT
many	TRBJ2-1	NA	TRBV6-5	CASSPLEGEQFF	TGTGCCAGCAGTCCCCTGGAGGGTGAGCAGTTCTTC
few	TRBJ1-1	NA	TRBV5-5	CASSSKNTEAFF	TGTGCCAGCAGTTCTAAGAACACTGAAGCTTTCTTT
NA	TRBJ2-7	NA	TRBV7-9	CASSLGGGGYEQYF	TGTGCCAGCAGCTTAGGAGGGGGAGGCTACGAGCAGTACTTC
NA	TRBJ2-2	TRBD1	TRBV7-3	CASSPLTGTGTGELFF	TGTGCCAGCAGCCCCTTGACAGGGACGGGCACCGGGGAGCTGTTTTTT
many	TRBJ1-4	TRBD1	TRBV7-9	CASSRDRSNEKLFF	TGTGCCAGCAGCCGGGACAGGTCTAATGAAAAACTGTTTTTT
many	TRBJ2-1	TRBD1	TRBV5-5	CASSFGRGTGRFNEQFF	TGTGCCAGCAGCTTTGGGAGAGGGACAGGGAGATTCAATGAGCAGTTCTTC
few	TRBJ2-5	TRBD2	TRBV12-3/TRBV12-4	CASSRTSGGTQYF	TGTGCCAGCAGCCGGACTAGCGGAGGGACCCAGTACTTC
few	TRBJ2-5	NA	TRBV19	CASSIRALETQYF	TGTGCCAGTAGTATCCGGGCTTTGGAGACCCAGTACTTC
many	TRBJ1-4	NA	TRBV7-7	CASSLGSRAPNEKLFF	TGTGCCAGCAGCTTAGGGTCCAGGGCCCCTAATGAAAAACTGTTTTTT
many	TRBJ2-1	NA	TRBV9	CASSVAQGGWLEQFF	TGTGCCAGCAGCGTAGCTCAGGGGGGGTGGCTTGAGCAGTTCTTC
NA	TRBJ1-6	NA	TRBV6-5	CASSLAQGTSPLHF	TGTGCCAGCAGTTTAGCACAGGGAACTTCACCCCTCCACTTT
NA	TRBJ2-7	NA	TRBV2	CASSGYEQYF	TGTGCCAGCAGTGGCTACGAGCAGTACTTC
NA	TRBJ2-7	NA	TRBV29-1	CSVEVSQPSSYEQYF	TGCAGCGTTGAAGTTAGTCAGCCATCCTCCTACGAGCAGTACTTC
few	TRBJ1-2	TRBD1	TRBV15	CATSKAGTGSGYTF	TGTGCCACCAGCAAAGCCGGGACAGGGAGCGGCTACACCTTC
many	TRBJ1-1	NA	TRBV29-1	CSAPFRDEAFF	TGCAGCGCCCCCTTTAGGGATGAAGCTTTCTTT
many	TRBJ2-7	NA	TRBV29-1	CSVLFPGDEQYF	TGCAGCGTCCTCTTTCCGGGGGACGAGCAGTACTTC
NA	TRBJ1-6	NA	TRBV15	CATSYSTGALNSPLHF	TGTGCCACCAGCTACAGCACGGGCGCCCTTAATTCACCCCTCCACTTT
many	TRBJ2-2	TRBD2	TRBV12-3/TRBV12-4	CASSPRLAPNTGELFF	TGTGCCAGCAGTCCCCGACTAGCGCCTAACACCGGGGAGCTGTTTTTT
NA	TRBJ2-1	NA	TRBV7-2	CASSLVPANEQFF	TGTGCCAGCAGCTTAGTACCGGCCAATGAGCAGTTCTTC
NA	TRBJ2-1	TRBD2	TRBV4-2	CASSQTSGGSYNEQFF	TGTGCCAGCAGCCAGACTAGCGGGGGGTCGTACAATGAGCAGTTCTTC
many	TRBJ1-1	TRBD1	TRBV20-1	CSARDGTGGAFF	TGCAGTGCTAGAGATGGGACAGGGGGAGCTTTCTTT
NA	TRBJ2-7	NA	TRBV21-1	CASSKEGPSGEQYF	TGTGCCAGCAGCAAAGAGGGACCCTCGGGTGAGCAGTACTTC
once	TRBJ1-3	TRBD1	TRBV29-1	CRVQDRRRNTIYF	TGCCGCGTCCAGGACAGGAGGAGGAACACCATATATTTT
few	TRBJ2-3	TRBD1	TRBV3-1	CASSQTGGPADTQYF	TGTGCCAGCAGCCAAACAGGGGGGCCCGCAGATACGCAGTATTTT
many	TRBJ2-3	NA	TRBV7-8	CASSLERLAGTDTQYF	TGTGCCAGCAGCTTAGAGAGGTTAGCGGGCACAGATACGCAGTATTTT
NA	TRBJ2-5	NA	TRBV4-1	CASSQGAGGETQYF	TGCGCCAGCAGCCAAGGGGCCGGGGGAGAGACCCAGTACTTC
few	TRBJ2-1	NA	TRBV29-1	CSVDTYNEQFF	TGCAGCGTAGATACCTACAATGAGCAGTTCTTC
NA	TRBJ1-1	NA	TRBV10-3	CAISDFEGVPAFF	TGTGCCATCAGTGATTTTGAGGGGGTACCCGCTTTCTTT
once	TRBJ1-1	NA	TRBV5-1	CASSLGTQVFTEAFF	TGCGCCAGCAGCTTGGGGACACAGGTTTTCACTGAAGCTTTCTTT
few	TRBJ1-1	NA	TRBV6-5	CASSPHQQNTEAFF	TGTGCCAGCAGCCCCCACCAACAGAACACTGAAGCTTTCTTT
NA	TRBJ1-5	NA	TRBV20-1	CSATWGGGQPQHF	TGCAGTGCTACCTGGGGGGGCGGCCAGCCCCAGCATTTT
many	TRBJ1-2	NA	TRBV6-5	CASRNSDSVRSYGYTF	TGTGCCAGTCGAAACTCCGACAGCGTAAGGTCTTATGGCTACACCTTC
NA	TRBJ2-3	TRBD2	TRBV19	CASSAETPGLAGTSTDTQYF	TGTGCCAGTAGTGCCGAAACTCCGGGACTAGCGGGGACTAGCACAGATACGCAGTATTTT
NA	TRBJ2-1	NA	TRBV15	CATKRDLSSYNEQFF	TGTGCCACCAAAAGGGACCTGAGCTCCTACAATGAGCAGTTCTTC
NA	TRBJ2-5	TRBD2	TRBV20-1	CSAIQGTSELLGETQYF	TGCAGTGCCATACAAGGGACTAGCGAATTATTGGGAGAGACCCAGTACTTC
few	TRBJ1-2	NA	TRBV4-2	CASSQDYTGETNYGYTF	TGTGCCAGCAGCCAAGATTATACGGGGGAAACGAACTATGGCTACACCTTC
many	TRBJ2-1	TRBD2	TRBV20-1	CSARPFSGGADEQFF	TGCAGTGCTAGACCCTTTAGCGGGGGGGCAGATGAGCAGTTCTTC
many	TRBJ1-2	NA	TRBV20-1	CSARTGGTNYGYTF	TGCAGTGCTAGAACCGGGGGGACTAACTATGGCTACACCTTC